This is a list of T cell receptor beta chains from one sample in a study of vaccination and CD4 T cells after COVID-19. Their target antigens are unknown. TCRdb reprocessed the PCR reads via MiXCR and lists one record per CDR3 protein. The repertoire holds 13,000 or so distinct CDR3 sequences, with around 74% as singletons. The source material was CD4+ T cells from blood, cultured in vitro. The receptor source for this set is a human donor who had recovered from COVID-19. The CDR3 runs from the conserved cysteine through the conserved F or W. D genes are given only for firm matches. Only part of the rows carry a size: once, few, many, or a class if the clone is expanded.

TGTGCCAGCAGTTTACAGACGAACACTGAAGCTTTCTTT CASSLQTNTEAFF TRBJ1-1 13 TRBV27 . .
TGTGCCAGCAGGTCCCGGGTGCACATCCAAGAGACCCAGTACTTC CASRSRVHIQETQYF TRBJ2-5 15 TRBV6-1 once .
TGTGCCAGCGGCGGGGGGCAGGGTCAGCCCCAGCATTTT CASGGGQGQPQHF TRBJ1-5 13 TRBV6-1 . .
TGTGCCAGCAGCTTAGTTAGGGGACAGGGTCTTTCACCCCTCCACTTT CASSLVRGQGLSPLHF TRBJ1-6 16 TRBV7-2 . TRBD1
TGTGCCACCAGCAGAGGGGGGACAGTCCCTCAGCCCCAGCATTTT CATSRGGTVPQPQHF TRBJ1-5 15 TRBV15 . TRBD1
TGTGCCAGCAGGCGACAGGATCAGCCCCAGCATTTT CASRRQDQPQHF TRBJ1-5 12 TRBV6-2/TRBV6-3 few .
TGTGCCAGCAGTTTAGGGACAATCTCTGGAAACACCATATATTTT CASSLGTISGNTIYF TRBJ1-3 15 TRBV28 once .
TGCAGCGGAACCACCGGGACAGGGTTGCGACGGGGCACTGAAGCTTTCTTT CSGTTGTGLRRGTEAFF TRBJ1-1 17 TRBV29-1 . TRBD1
TGTGCCAGCAGTTCTTTCGGTAGCGGGAGAAGAAAAGAGACCCAGTACTTC CASSSFGSGRRKETQYF TRBJ2-5 17 TRBV28 . TRBD2
TGTGCCACCAGCAGAGTAACAGGGATGAACACTGAAGCTTTCTTT CATSRVTGMNTEAFF TRBJ1-1 15 TRBV15 . .
TGTGCCACCCAGCAGCTAGCCAAAAACATTCAGTACTTC CATQQLAKNIQYF TRBJ2-4 13 TRBV6-2/TRBV6-3 . .
TGCAGTGCCCCGGACGGCACAGATACGCAGTATTTT CSAPDGTDTQYF TRBJ2-3 12 TRBV20-1 . .
TGTGCCAGCAGCAGTAGCGGAGTTGGCACAGATACGCAGTATTTT CASSSSGVGTDTQYF TRBJ2-3 15 TRBV11-3 . .
TGTGCCAGCCCTAAGGATGGACCCTGTAACCCTAACACTGAAGCTTTCTTT CASPKDGPCNPNTEAFF TRBJ1-1 17 TRBV12-3/TRBV12-4 few .
TGTGCCAGCAGGCAATACAGTCCCCGGGGCAATCAGCCCCAGCATTTT CASRQYSPRGNQPQHF TRBJ1-5 16 TRBV27 . .
TGCAGTGCCCCGGGAAACAGGGGCACAGATACGCAGTATTTT CSAPGNRGTDTQYF TRBJ2-3 14 TRBV20-1 . .
TGTGCCACCAGCAGAGGCCTGGGGGCGGGGTACACTGAAGCTTTCTTT CATSRGLGAGYTEAFF TRBJ1-1 16 TRBV15 . .
TGTGCCAGCAGGTCGGGGGAGGGGAGGGCCGCGTCCTACGAGCAGTACTTC CASRSGEGRAASYEQYF TRBJ2-7 17 TRBV27 . TRBD2
TGTGCCAGCAGTTTCAGGAGGGTTTCCATGAACACTGAAGCTTTCTTT CASSFRRVSMNTEAFF TRBJ1-1 16 TRBV27 . .
TGTGCCAGCAGTCCTCGATTGCCAGGGCAGAACACCGGGGAGCTGTTTTTT CASSPRLPGQNTGELFF TRBJ2-2 17 TRBV12-3/TRBV12-4 . .
TGCGCCAGCAGCCCCGAGGCGGGAGGTGGCGCCTCCTACGAGCAGTACTTC CASSPEAGGGASYEQYF TRBJ2-7 17 TRBV5-1 . TRBD2
TGTGCCAGCAGCAAGGGGAGTCAATACTACGAGCAGTACTTC CASSKGSQYYEQYF TRBJ2-7 14 TRBV7-2 . .
TGTGCCAGCAGTGAAGTGCTGGGGAGTAGCAATCAGCCCCAGCATTTT CASSEVLGSSNQPQHF TRBJ1-5 16 TRBV6-1 . .
TGTGCCAGCAGTCCACAATATAGCAATCAGCCCCAGCATTTT CASSPQYSNQPQHF TRBJ1-5 14 TRBV27 . .
TGTGCCAGCAGTTTCGGGGGAGAGACCCAGTACTTC CASSFGGETQYF TRBJ2-5 12 TRBV27 . .
TGTGCCAGCATACGTGGGACAGGGGCATCACCCCTCCACTTT CASIRGTGASPLHF TRBJ1-6 14 TRBV28 large TRBD1
TGTGCCACCAGTGATCTGCGGGGCCAGCCCCAGCATTTT CATSDLRGQPQHF TRBJ1-5 13 TRBV24-1 . .
TGTGCCAGCAGTTACTCGAGGGGGAATTTGGGTCAGCCCCAGCATTTT CASSYSRGNLGQPQHF TRBJ1-5 16 TRBV6-5 . .
TGTGCCAGCAGCTTGTCAGGGGCCGGCTATGGCTACACCTTC CASSLSGAGYGYTF TRBJ1-2 14 TRBV5-4 . .
TGTGCCACCAGCAGAGATTTAACCTCTAGGCCTGAAGCTTTCTTT CATSRDLTSRPEAFF TRBJ1-1 15 TRBV15 few .
TGTGCCAGCAGCCAGAGGCTAGGAATTCGCACTGAAGCTTTCTTT CASSQRLGIRTEAFF TRBJ1-1 15 TRBV11-2 few .
TGTGCCAGCCTGAAACAGGGGACCCTTAGAACGCCCCAGCATTTT CASLKQGTLRTPQHF TRBJ1-5 15 TRBV28 . TRBD1
TGTGCCAGCAGATCCGGCAAGGGGCCATTTCTCTATGGCTACACCTTC CASRSGKGPFLYGYTF TRBJ1-2 16 TRBV6-1 few .
TGTGCCAGCAGTTTAGGGACTCACAAGGGGAATGAGCAGTTCTTC CASSLGTHKGNEQFF TRBJ2-1 15 TRBV27 few .
TGTGCCAGCAGCTCCCCCTCTACAGATACGCAGTATTTT CASSSPSTDTQYF TRBJ2-3 13 TRBV7-2 . .
TGTGCCAGCAGGGCAGGGGATTTGAACACTGAAGCTTTCTTT CASRAGDLNTEAFF TRBJ1-1 14 TRBV12-3/TRBV12-4 . .
TGTGCCACCAAAAGGGAACTGAACACTGAAGCTTTCTTT CATKRELNTEAFF TRBJ1-1 13 TRBV24-1 . .
TGTGCCAGCAGTGGGACAGGGATTTTTAACTATGGCTACACCTTC CASSGTGIFNYGYTF TRBJ1-2 15 TRBV6-1 once TRBD1
TGTGCCAGCAGTTTATTCGCCCACCCTGGACAGATAACCGGGGAGCTGTTTTTT CASSLFAHPGQITGELFF TRBJ2-2 18 TRBV27 few .
TGTGCCTGGACTCGACAGGAAAACTATGGCTACACCTTC CAWTRQENYGYTF TRBJ1-2 13 TRBV30 . .
TGTGCCACCAGTGACCGAGCGCTAGGACAGGCTGATCAGCCCCAGCATTTT CATSDRALGQADQPQHF TRBJ1-5 17 TRBV24-1 . TRBD1
TGTGCCAGCAGTTTTGCGAGGGCGGGATTAAACCAAGAGACCCAGTACTTC CASSFARAGLNQETQYF TRBJ2-5 17 TRBV12-3/TRBV12-4 . .
TGTGCCAGGATGGGACTAGCGGGAGTAGGCCAAGAGACCCAGTACTTC CARMGLAGVGQETQYF TRBJ2-5 16 TRBV27 few TRBD2
TGTGCCAGCTTAAATGGCAGACGGAACACTGAAGCTTTCTTT CASLNGRRNTEAFF TRBJ1-1 14 TRBV6-2/TRBV6-3 few .
TGTGCCAGCAGTTTACATGAGTCGGTGGGTTCACCCCTCCACTTT CASSLHESVGSPLHF TRBJ1-6 15 TRBV12-3/TRBV12-4 . .
TGTGCCACCAGCAGGGACAGGGGAGGCTATGGCTACACCTTC CATSRDRGGYGYTF TRBJ1-2 14 TRBV15 few TRBD1
TGTGCTAGCAGCTTAATTCAGGGGGGCCAAGAGACCCAGTACTTC CASSLIQGGQETQYF TRBJ2-5 15 TRBV7-7 . .
TGTGCCAGCACCTCGGGGCAGGTCAGCAATCAGCCCCAGCATTTT CASTSGQVSNQPQHF TRBJ1-5 15 TRBV6-2/TRBV6-3 . .
TGTGCCAGCAGTGGGACGGGACAGGGAAACTATGGCTACACCTTC CASSGTGQGNYGYTF TRBJ1-2 15 TRBV28 . TRBD1